The present entry profiles one T cell receptor beta chain with its context. The data were taken from a study of T cell changes during pregnancy in multiple sclerosis. V shed 3 bases, J shed 2 bases, and the junction held 4 bases outside the gene matches. Germline V gene lookup returns CDR1 SGDLS and CDR2 YYNGEE. The CDR3 length is 15 residues. Produced via immunoSEQ multiplex PCR; TCRdb's table is partial and in-frame only. The profile shows 50,000 to 75,000 clones, 75% to 95% of them singletons. This clonotype was obtained from a female donor in good health, enrolled as a control in a pregnancy study. The sequenced sample was peripheral blood, obtained after pregnancy. The chain combines TRBV9 with TRBJ2-1; TRBD2 agrees at 8 bases. For the CDR3, the DNA is TGTGCCAGCAGCGCCGGGGGGGAACCCTACAATGAGCAGTTCTTC. This codes for CASSAGGEPYNEQFF.